A few counts support the clone carrying this TCR beta chain. The antigen is unknown. Each donor (without exception) was a healthy Caucasian. The data derive from a study of identical twins. The study, taken as a whole, reports: Zero-insertion findings could be partly confounded by invariant cells (MAIT and iNKT cells).

Each cDNA held unique molecular identifiers, and template switching gave it a universal primer site. Each CDR3 protein gets one entry after TCRdb re-called the 5' RACE reads with MiXCR. The profile shows about 920,000 distinct CDR3 sequences, 9% to 15% of them singletons. In addition, the sample was reused for a study of yellow fever vaccine responses in identical twins.

Sample: PBMCs. The receptor was isolated from a young woman in good health.

CDR3 DNA: TGCGCCAGCAGCTTGGCCACTAGCGGGAGTGCCTACAATGAGCAGTTCTTC. The encoded protein is CASSLATSGSAYNEQFF. The V gene is TRBV5-1, the J gene TRBJ2-1, with 11 positions matching TRBD2. V trimming: 0 bases; J trimming: 2 bases; junction bases outside the gene matches: 4. This CDR3 comprises 17 residues. Germline CDR1 and CDR2: SGHRS and YFSETQ.